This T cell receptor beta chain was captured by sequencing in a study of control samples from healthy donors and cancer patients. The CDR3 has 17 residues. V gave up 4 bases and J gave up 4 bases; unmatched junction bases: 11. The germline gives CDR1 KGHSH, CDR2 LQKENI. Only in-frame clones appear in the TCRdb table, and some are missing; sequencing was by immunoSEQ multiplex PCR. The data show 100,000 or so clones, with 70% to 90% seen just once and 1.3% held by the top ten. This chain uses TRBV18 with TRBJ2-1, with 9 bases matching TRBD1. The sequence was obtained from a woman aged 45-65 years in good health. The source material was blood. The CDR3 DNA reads TGTGCCAGCTCACAACAACAGGGGGCGTTGGGGTACAATGAGCAGTTCTTC. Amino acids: CASSQQQGALGYNEQFF.